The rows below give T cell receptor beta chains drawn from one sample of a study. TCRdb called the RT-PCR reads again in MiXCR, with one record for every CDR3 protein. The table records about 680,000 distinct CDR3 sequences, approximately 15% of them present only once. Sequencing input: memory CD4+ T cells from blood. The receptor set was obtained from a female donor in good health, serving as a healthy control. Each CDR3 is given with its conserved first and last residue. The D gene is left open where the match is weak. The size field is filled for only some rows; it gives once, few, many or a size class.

CDR3: CASSRTRQGDGPQHF; DNA: TGTGCCAGCAGCCGGACCCGACAGGGCGATGGGCCCCAGCATTTT; V: TRBV6-5; J: TRBJ1-5; D: TRBD1; size: few
CDR3: CASTDIGNQPQHF; DNA: TGTGCCAGTACCGACATCGGCAATCAGCCCCAGCATTTT; V: TRBV19; J: TRBJ1-5; D: NA; size: NA
CDR3: CASNQGAANEKLFF; DNA: TGTGCCAGCAATCAGGGGGCAGCTAATGAAAAACTGTTTTTT; V: TRBV6-6; J: TRBJ1-4; D: TRBD1; size: many
CDR3: CASSPEDGWNGYTF; DNA: TGCGCCAGCAGCCCCGAGGACGGCTGGAACGGCTACACCTTC; V: TRBV5-1; J: TRBJ1-2; D: NA; size: NA
CDR3: CASSVSGSGIETQYF; DNA: TGTGCCAGCAGCGTTAGCGGGAGCGGCATAGAGACCCAGTACTTC; V: TRBV9; J: TRBJ2-5; D: TRBD2; size: many
CDR3: CASSLVSNPGSVQYF; DNA: TGTGCCAGCAGTTTAGTTTCCAACCCAGGGTCGGTGCAGTACTTC; V: TRBV12-3/TRBV12-4; J: TRBJ2-7; D: NA; size: many
CDR3: CAISDRVTEAFF; DNA: TGTGCCATCAGTGACCGGGTGACCGAAGCTTTCTTT; V: TRBV10-3; J: TRBJ1-1; D: NA; size: few
CDR3: CASSVQGDTEAFF; DNA: TGTGCCAGCAGCGTACAGGGTGACACTGAAGCTTTCTTT; V: TRBV7-2; J: TRBJ1-1; D: NA; size: many
CDR3: CASSPGWDQETQYF; DNA: TGTGCCAGCAGTCCGGGGTGGGACCAAGAGACCCAGTACTTC; V: TRBV12-3/TRBV12-4; J: TRBJ2-5; D: NA; size: many
CDR3: CSAGTGNSPLHF; DNA: TGCAGTGCGGGGACAGGCAATTCACCCCTCCACTTT; V: TRBV20-1; J: TRBJ1-6; D: TRBD1; size: many
CDR3: CASSLGVQWSSGGNTIYF; DNA: TGTGCCAGCAGCTTAGGCGTCCAGTGGTCGAGCGGTGGAAACACCATATATTTT; V: TRBV11-2; J: TRBJ1-3; D: NA; size: NA
CDR3: CASRRSSGQQFF; DNA: TGTGCCAGCAGAAGAAGTAGCGGGCAGCAGTTCTTC; V: TRBV11-1; J: TRBJ2-1; D: TRBD2; size: few
CDR3: CASSRSGTEHTDTQYF; DNA: TGCGCCAGCAGCCGATCCGGGACGGAACACACAGATACGCAGTATTTT; V: TRBV4-3; J: TRBJ2-3; D: NA; size: many
CDR3: CASSLRGLAGGPEETQYF; DNA: TGCGCCAGCAGCTTGAGAGGTTTGGCGGGAGGGCCGGAAGAGACCCAGTACTTC; V: TRBV5-1; J: TRBJ2-5; D: TRBD2; size: NA
CDR3: CASSPQDYYGYTF; DNA: TGTGCCAGCTCACCGCAGGACTACTATGGCTACACCTTC; V: TRBV18; J: TRBJ1-2; D: NA; size: NA
CDR3: CASSFLSDLVNQPQHF; DNA: TGTGCCAGCAGTTTCCTTTCGGACCTGGTAAATCAGCCCCAGCATTTT; V: TRBV6-5; J: TRBJ1-5; D: NA; size: few
CDR3: CATSDSLYTGELFF; DNA: TGTGCCACCAGTGATTCTCTTTACACCGGGGAGCTGTTTTTT; V: TRBV24-1; J: TRBJ2-2; D: NA; size: NA
CDR3: CASSHKPAGGAGGWSYGYTF; DNA: TGTGCCAGCAGCCATAAGCCCGCCGGTGGGGCAGGGGGCTGGAGCTATGGCTACACCTTC; V: TRBV6-5; J: TRBJ1-2; D: TRBD1; size: few
CDR3: CASSLQLGVGANVLTF; DNA: TGTGCCAGCAGCCTCCAATTGGGGGTTGGGGCCAACGTCCTGACTTTC; V: TRBV5-5; J: TRBJ2-6; D: NA; size: NA
CDR3: CASSLDQGPREQYF; DNA: TGTGCCAGCAGCTTAGATCAGGGCCCTCGGGAGCAGTACTTC; V: TRBV7-8; J: TRBJ2-7; D: NA; size: few
CDR3: CSVDDRGLNNEQFF; DNA: TGCAGCGTCGACGACAGGGGACTCAACAATGAGCAGTTCTTC; V: TRBV29-1; J: TRBJ2-1; D: TRBD1; size: few
CDR3: CASSPMTGGYGYTF; DNA: TGTGCCAGCAGCCCAATGACAGGGGGTTATGGCTACACCTTC; V: TRBV4-2; J: TRBJ1-2; D: TRBD1; size: NA
CDR3: CASSFAGTGEAFF; DNA: TGTGCCAGCAGCTTTGCTGGGACAGGCGAGGCTTTCTTT; V: TRBV7-3; J: TRBJ1-1; D: TRBD1; size: NA
CDR3: CASSRLADPGDTQYF; DNA: TGTGCCAGCAGCCGACTAGCGGACCCGGGGGATACGCAGTATTTT; V: TRBV7-6; J: TRBJ2-3; D: TRBD2; size: many
CDR3: CSARDRERGQETQYF; DNA: TGCAGTGCTAGAGATCGAGAAAGGGGGCAAGAGACCCAGTACTTC; V: TRBV20-1; J: TRBJ2-5; D: NA; size: NA
CDR3: CAWRTGATTGELFF; DNA: TGTGCCTGGAGGACAGGAGCAACTACCGGGGAGCTGTTTTTT; V: TRBV30; J: TRBJ2-2; D: NA; size: NA
CDR3: CASSYQDGQPQHF; DNA: TGTGCCAGCAGTTATCAGGATGGTCAGCCCCAGCATTTT; V: TRBV6-2/TRBV6-3; J: TRBJ1-5; D: NA; size: NA
CDR3: CSARKDYQMNTEAFF; DNA: TGCAGTGCTAGAAAGGACTACCAGATGAACACTGAAGCTTTCTTT; V: TRBV20-1; J: TRBJ1-1; D: NA; size: many
CDR3: CASSADREEQFF; DNA: TGTGCCAGCAGCGCCGACAGGGAAGAGCAGTTCTTC; V: TRBV5-6; J: TRBJ2-1; D: TRBD1; size: few
CDR3: CASSPYRLYNEQFF; DNA: TGCGCCAGCAGCCCATACCGACTTTACAATGAGCAGTTCTTC; V: TRBV4-3; J: TRBJ2-1; D: NA; size: many
CDR3: CASSPKTDSGEQYF; DNA: TGCGCCAGCAGCCCTAAAACGGATTCAGGCGAGCAGTACTTC; V: TRBV5-1; J: TRBJ2-7; D: NA; size: few
CDR3: CASSAQVASYEQYF; DNA: TGCGCCAGCAGCGCTCAGGTGGCCTCCTACGAGCAGTACTTC; V: TRBV5-1; J: TRBJ2-7; D: NA; size: few
CDR3: CASSLDGLKNEQFF; DNA: TGCGCCAGCAGCTTGGATGGACTAAAAAATGAGCAGTTCTTC; V: TRBV5-1; J: TRBJ2-1; D: NA; size: NA
CDR3: CATSDAGTGEQETQYF; DNA: TGTGCCACCAGTGATGCCGGGACAGGGGAACAAGAGACCCAGTACTTC; V: TRBV24-1; J: TRBJ2-5; D: TRBD1; size: NA
CDR3: CASSLYVSPNQPQHF; DNA: TGTGCCAGCAGTTTATACGTGAGTCCGAATCAGCCCCAGCATTTT; V: TRBV12-3/TRBV12-4; J: TRBJ1-5; D: NA; size: NA
CDR3: CASSSSGEQFF; DNA: TGTGCCAGCAGCTCTAGCGGGGAGCAGTTCTTC; V: TRBV13; J: TRBJ2-1; D: TRBD2; size: few
CDR3: CASSGSPSYEQYF; DNA: TGTGCCAGCAGCGGGTCACCTTCCTACGAGCAGTACTTC; V: TRBV6-6; J: TRBJ2-7; D: NA; size: NA
CDR3: CASSANSQWDYGYTF; DNA: TGTGCCAGCAGCGCAAACAGTCAGTGGGACTATGGCTACACCTTC; V: TRBV7-9; J: TRBJ1-2; D: NA; size: many
CDR3: CASSFDREDGYTF; DNA: TGTGCCAGCAGCTTCGACAGGGAGGATGGCTACACCTTC; V: TRBV7-9; J: TRBJ1-2; D: TRBD1; size: many
CDR3: CASSGVGVSQETQYF; DNA: TGCGCCAGCAGCGGGGTCGGGGTCTCCCAAGAGACCCAGTACTTC; V: TRBV5-1; J: TRBJ2-5; D: NA; size: many